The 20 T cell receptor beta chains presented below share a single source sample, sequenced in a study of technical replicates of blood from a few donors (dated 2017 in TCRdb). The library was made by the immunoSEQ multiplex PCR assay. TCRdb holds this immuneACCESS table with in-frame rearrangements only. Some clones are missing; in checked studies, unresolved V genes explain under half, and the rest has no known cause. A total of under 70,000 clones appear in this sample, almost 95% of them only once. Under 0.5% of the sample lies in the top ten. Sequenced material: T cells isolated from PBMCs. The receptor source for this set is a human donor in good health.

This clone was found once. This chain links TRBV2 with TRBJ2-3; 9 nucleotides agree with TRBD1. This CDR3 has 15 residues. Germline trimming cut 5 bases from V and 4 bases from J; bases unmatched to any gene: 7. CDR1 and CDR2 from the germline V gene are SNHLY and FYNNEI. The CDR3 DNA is TGTGCCAGCAGTCTGACAGGGGGGTACGCAGATACGCAGTATTTT. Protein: CASSLTGGYADTQYF.

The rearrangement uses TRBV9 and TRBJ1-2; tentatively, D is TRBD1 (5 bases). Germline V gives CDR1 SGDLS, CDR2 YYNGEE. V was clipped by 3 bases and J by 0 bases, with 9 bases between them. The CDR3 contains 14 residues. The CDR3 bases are TGTGCCAGCAGCGGAGAGACAGCTAACTATGGCTACACCTTC. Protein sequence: CASSGETANYGYTF.

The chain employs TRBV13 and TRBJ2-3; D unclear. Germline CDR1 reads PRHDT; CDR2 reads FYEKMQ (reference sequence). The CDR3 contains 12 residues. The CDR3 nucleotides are TGTGCATCCTCAGTGAGCACAGATACGCAGTATTTT. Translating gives CASSVSTDTQYF.

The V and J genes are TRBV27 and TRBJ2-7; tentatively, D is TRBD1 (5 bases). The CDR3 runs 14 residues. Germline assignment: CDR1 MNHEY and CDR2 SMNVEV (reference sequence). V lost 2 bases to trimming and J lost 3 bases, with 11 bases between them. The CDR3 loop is CASSLGAGNYEQYF. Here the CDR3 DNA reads TGTGCCAGCAGTTTAGGGGCAGGGAACTACGAGCAGTACTTC.

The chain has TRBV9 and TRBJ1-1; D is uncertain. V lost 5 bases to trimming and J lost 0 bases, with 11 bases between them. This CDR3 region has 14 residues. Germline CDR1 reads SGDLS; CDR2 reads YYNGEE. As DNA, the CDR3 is TGTGCCAGCAGTCCCGGAGGACTGAACACTGAAGCTTTCTTT. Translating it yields CASSPGGLNTEAFF.

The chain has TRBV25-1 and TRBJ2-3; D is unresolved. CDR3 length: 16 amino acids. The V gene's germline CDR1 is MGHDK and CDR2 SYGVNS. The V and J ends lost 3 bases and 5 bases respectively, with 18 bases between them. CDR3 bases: TGTGCCAGCAGTGACCCGGGTGAGGCCCATCAAGATACGCAGTATTTT. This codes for CASSDPGEAHQDTQYF.

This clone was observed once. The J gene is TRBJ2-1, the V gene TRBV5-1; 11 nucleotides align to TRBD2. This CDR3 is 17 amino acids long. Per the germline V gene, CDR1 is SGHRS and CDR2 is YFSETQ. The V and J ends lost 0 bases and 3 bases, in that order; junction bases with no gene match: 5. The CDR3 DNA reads TGCGCCAGCAGCTTGGCCCTAGCGGGAGGCCACTACAATGAGCAGTTCTTC. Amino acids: CASSLALAGGHYNEQFF.

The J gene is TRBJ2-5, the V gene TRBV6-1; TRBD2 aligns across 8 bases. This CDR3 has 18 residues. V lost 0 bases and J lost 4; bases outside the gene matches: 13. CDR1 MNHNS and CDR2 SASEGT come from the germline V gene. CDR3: CASSEALTGGPLGETQYF. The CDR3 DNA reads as TGTGCCAGCAGTGAAGCGCTAACGGGAGGGCCTTTGGGAGAGACCCAGTACTTC.

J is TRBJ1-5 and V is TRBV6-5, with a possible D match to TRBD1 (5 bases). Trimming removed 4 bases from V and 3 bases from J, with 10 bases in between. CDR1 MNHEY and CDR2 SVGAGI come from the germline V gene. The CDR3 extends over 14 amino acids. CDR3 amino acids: CASSSGWNNQPQHF. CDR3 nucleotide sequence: TGTGCCAGCAGTTCAGGGTGGAACAATCAGCCCCAGCATTTT.

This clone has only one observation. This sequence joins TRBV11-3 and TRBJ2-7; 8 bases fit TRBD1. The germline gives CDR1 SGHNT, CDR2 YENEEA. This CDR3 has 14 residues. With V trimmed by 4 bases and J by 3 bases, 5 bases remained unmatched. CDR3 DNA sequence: TGTGCCAGCAGCTCGGACAGGGAACTCTACGAGCAGTACTTC. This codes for CASSSDRELYEQYF.

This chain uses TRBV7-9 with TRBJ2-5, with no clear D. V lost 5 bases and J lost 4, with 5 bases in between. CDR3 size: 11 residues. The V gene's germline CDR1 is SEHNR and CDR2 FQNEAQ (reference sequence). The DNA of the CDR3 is TGTGCCAGCAGCGCCGGAGAGACCCAGTACTTC. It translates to CASSAGETQYF.

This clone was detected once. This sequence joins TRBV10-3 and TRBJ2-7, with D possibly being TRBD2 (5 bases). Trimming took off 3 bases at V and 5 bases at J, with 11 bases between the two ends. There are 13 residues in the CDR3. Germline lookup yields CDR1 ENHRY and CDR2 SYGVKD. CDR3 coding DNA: TGTGCCATCAGTGAAAGGACTGGCGACGAGCAGTACTTC. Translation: CAISERTGDEQYF.

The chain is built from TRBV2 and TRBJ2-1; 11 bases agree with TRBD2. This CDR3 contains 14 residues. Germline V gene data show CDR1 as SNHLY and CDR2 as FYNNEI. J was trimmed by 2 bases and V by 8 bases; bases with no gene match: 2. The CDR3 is CASGGLAAYNEQFF. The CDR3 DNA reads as TGTGCCAGCGGGGGACTAGCGGCCTACAATGAGCAGTTCTTC. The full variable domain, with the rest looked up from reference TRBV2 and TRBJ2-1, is EPEVTQTPSHQVTQMGQEVILRCVPISNHLYFYWYRQILGQKVEFLVSFYNNEISEKSEIFDDQFSVERPDGSNFTLKIRSTKLEDSAMYFCASGGLAAYNEQFFGPGTRLTVL.

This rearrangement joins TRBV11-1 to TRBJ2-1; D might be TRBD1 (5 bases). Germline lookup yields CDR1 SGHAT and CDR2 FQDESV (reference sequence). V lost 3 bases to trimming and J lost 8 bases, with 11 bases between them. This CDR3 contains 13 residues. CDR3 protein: CASSFPEGDEQFF. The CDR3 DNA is TGTGCCAGCAGCTTCCCCGAAGGGGATGAGCAGTTCTTC.

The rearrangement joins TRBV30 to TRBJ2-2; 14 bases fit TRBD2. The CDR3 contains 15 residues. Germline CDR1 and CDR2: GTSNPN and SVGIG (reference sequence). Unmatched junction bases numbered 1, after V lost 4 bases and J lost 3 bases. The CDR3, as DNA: TGTGCCTGGAAGGGACTAGCGGGGGACACCGGGGAGCTGTTTTTT. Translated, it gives CAWKGLAGDTGELFF.

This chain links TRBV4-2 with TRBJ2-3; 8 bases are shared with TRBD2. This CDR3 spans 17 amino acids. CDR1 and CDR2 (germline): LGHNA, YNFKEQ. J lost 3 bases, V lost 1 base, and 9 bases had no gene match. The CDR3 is CASSQVRGGLDTDTQYF. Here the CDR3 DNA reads TGTGCCAGCAGCCAAGTAAGGGGGGGACTAGATACAGATACGCAGTATTTT.

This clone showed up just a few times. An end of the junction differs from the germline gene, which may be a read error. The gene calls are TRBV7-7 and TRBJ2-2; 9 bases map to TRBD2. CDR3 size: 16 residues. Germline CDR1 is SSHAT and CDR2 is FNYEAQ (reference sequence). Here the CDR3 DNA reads TGTGCTAGCAGCTTAGTAGCGGGAGAGGACACCGGGGAGCTGTTTTTT. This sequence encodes CASSLVAGEDTGELFF.

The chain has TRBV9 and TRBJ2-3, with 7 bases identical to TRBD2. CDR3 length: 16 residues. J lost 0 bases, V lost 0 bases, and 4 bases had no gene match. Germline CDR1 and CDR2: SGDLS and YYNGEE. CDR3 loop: CASSVAGGGSTDTQYF. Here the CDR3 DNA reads TGTGCCAGCAGCGTAGCTGGGGGGGGGAGCACAGATACGCAGTATTTT. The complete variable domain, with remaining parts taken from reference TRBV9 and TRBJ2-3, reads DSGVTQTPKHLITATGQRVTLRCSPRSGDLSVYWYQQSLDQGLQFLIQYYNGEERAKGNILERFSAQQFPDLHSELNLSSLELGDSALYFCASSVAGGGSTDTQYFGPGTRLTVL.

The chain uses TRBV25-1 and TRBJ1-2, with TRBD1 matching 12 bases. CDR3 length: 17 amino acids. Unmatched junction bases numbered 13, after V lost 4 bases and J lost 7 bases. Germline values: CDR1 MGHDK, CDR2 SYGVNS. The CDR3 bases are TGTGCCAGCAGTGGGCTTAACCCCGGGACAGGGGGCTCTGGCTACACCTTC. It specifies CASSGLNPGTGGSGYTF.

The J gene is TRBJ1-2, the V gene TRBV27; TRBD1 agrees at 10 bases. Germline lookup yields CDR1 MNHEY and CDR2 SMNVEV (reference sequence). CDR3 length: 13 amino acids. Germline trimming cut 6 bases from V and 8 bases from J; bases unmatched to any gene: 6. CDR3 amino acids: CASRGQGKGGYTF. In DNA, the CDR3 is TGTGCCAGCAGGGGACAGGGGAAGGGAGGCTACACCTTC.